This T cell receptor (beta chain) is from a study of cytomegalovirus exposure and HLA in healthy donors. In the PCR, 60 Vbeta and 13 Jbeta primers were used. Using immunoSEQ multiplex PCR, the repertoire was profiled, and TCRdb retains in-frame clones only, with some absent. The data show some 120,000 clones, over 60% seen once. This CDR3 is built from 18 residues. Germline V gene data show CDR1 as MGHRA and CDR2 as YSYEKL. V lost 4 bases, J lost 5 bases, and 17 bases stayed unmatched. The receptor's source is a man between 18 and 35 years old in good health and CMV-seropositive. The sequencing input was PBMCs. This chain links TRBV4-1 with TRBJ1-5, with TRBD1 matching 7 bases. CDR3 DNA sequence: TGCGCCAGCAGCCGCCTCCTAGGAACCGACAGGGTAGATCAGCCCCAGCATTTT. Translated, it gives CASSRLLGTDRVDQPQHF.